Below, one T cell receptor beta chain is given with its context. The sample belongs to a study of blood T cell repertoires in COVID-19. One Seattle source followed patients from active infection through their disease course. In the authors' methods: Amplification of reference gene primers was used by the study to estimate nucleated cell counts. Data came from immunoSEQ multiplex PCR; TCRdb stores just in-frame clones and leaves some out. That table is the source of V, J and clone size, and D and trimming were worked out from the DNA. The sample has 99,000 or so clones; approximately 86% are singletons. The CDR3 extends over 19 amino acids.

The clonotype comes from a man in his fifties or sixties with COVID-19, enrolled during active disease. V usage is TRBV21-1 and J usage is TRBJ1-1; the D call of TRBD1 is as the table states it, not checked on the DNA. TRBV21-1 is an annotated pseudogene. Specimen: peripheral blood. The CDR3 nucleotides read TGTGCCAGCAGCTTCCTCCCAAGGGGACAGGGGGGAGAGAACACTGAAGCTTTCTTT. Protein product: CASSFLPRGQGGENTEAFF.